This TCR beta chain was observed in a study of CD8 T cells in Susac syndrome. Findings of the study overall: The authors acknowledged that the study's TCR sequencing and HLA analysis involved relatively few individuals.

The CDR3 consists of 12 residues. The ends were cut back, 4 bases at V and 9 bases at J, with 12 bases in the middle. From germline, CDR1 is SGHTA and CDR2 FQGNSA. This clonotype appeared once. Its antigen is still unknown. TCR beta sequencing covered blood CD8+ and CD4+ T cells. The multiple sclerosis control group consisted of treatment-naive patients whose relapsing-remitting disease, which was either stable or active, fulfilled revised McDonald criteria. An input of about 0.5 to 1 ug of RNA was subjected to reverse transcription using random hexamers. Amplification of TCR beta CDR3 spanned 54 Vbeta and 13 Jbeta via immunoSEQ multiplex PCR. TCRdb analysed the immunoSEQ multiplex PCR reads with MiXCR anew, one entry per CDR3 protein. The sample consists of 160,000 or so distinct CDR3 sequences, approximately 93% of them appearing once.

The V and J genes are TRBV7-2 and TRBJ1-1; tentatively, D is TRBD1 (6 bases). The sample taken for sequencing was CD4+ T cells from PBMCs. This TCR derives from a human donor with multiple sclerosis. The CDR3 DNA sequence: TGTGCCAGCAGCTCCCGGGACAATAAAGCTTTCTTT. Residues: CASSSRDNKAFF.